One sample yielded the 13 T cell receptor beta chains listed below, sequenced in a study of control samples from healthy donors and cancer patients. This table comes from immunoSEQ multiplex PCR, and its TCRdb copy is limited to in-frame clones, with some not included. The sample lists 150,000 to 200,000 clones, approximately 94% occurring once. The sequenced sample consisted of blood. The source of these receptors is a woman between 40 and 50 years old in good health.

This sequence joins TRBV19 and TRBJ1-1, with 9 bases that match TRBD1. The germline V gene encodes CDR1 LNHDA and CDR2 SQIVND (reference sequence). J lost 3 bases, V lost 5 bases, and 4 bases had no gene match. This CDR3 contains 14 residues. CDR3 protein: CASSPDRGYTEAFF. The CDR3 DNA sequence: TGTGCCAGTAGTCCGGACAGGGGTTACACTGAAGCTTTCTTT.

The gene calls are TRBV9 and TRBJ2-7; D is ambiguous. V was shortened by 1 base and J by 0 bases, with 11 bases between the two germline ends. There are 15 residues in the CDR3. Germline CDR1 SGDLS, CDR2 YYNGEE. The CDR3 spells CASSVSPETSYEQYF. The CDR3 region has the DNA TGTGCCAGCAGCGTATCCCCGGAGACCTCCTACGAGCAGTACTTC.

The CDR3 sequence is CASSLTGNTGELFF. DNA for the CDR3: TGTGCCAGCAGTTTAACAGGGAACACCGGGGAGCTGTTTTTT. The chain is built from TRBV28 and TRBJ2-2, with a possible D match to TRBD1 (5 bases). Germline values: CDR1 MDHEN, CDR2 SYDVKM. The CDR3 has 14 amino acids. The V gene lost 2 bases and the J gene lost 1 base, with 5 bases spanning the gap.

The V and J genes are TRBV4-3 and TRBJ1-4; 10 bases match TRBD1. With 0 bases clipped from V and 3 bases from J, the junction kept 7 bases outside the gene matches. Germline V gene sequence: CDR1 LGHNA, CDR2 YSLEER. CDR3 length equals 18 residues. The CDR3 sequence: CASSQDLGQGVSNEKLFF. CDR3 DNA: TGCGCCAGCAGCCAAGATCTAGGACAGGGGGTTTCTAATGAAAAACTGTTTTTT.

The genes are TRBV7-9 and TRBJ1-2; no reliable D call. The V and J ends lost 5 bases and 8 bases respectively, with 33 bases between them. Germline values: CDR1 SEHNR, CDR2 FQNEAQ (reference sequence). CDR3 size: 19 residues. Here the CDR3 reads CASSPSPAPRDQPSTGYTF. DNA for the CDR3: TGTGCCAGCAGCCCATCCCCGGCACCTAGGGATCAACCCAGTACGGGCTACACCTTC.

The chain carries TRBV7-9 and TRBJ1-6; no firm D call. The CDR3 totals 12 residues. V was clipped by 5 bases and J by 7 bases, with 6 bases between them. The germline V gene encodes CDR1 SEHNR and CDR2 FQNEAQ (reference sequence). CDR3 region: CASSARNSPLHF. The CDR3 nucleotides are TGTGCCAGCAGCGCACGGAATTCACCCCTCCACTTT. Together with reference TRBV7-9 and TRBJ1-6, the CDR3 gives the full variable domain: DTGVSQNPRHKITKRGQNVTFRCDPISEHNRLYWYRQTLGQGPEFLTYFQNEAQLEKSRLLSDRFSAERPKGSFSTLEIQRTEQGDSAMYLCASSARNSPLHFGNGTRLTVT.

This clone was seen a single time. DNA for the CDR3: TGTGCCATCAGTGACAGGGGGGCCGTTAATCAGCCCCAGCATTTT. It codes for CAISDRGAVNQPQHF. The J gene is TRBJ1-5, the V gene TRBV10-3; 7 bases align to TRBD1. The germline V gene encodes CDR1 ENHRY and CDR2 SYGVKD. The J segment lost 4 bases and the V segment lost 3 bases, leaving 6 bases of the junction unmatched. This CDR3 has 15 residues.

To note about this clone: This sample also contains other DNA sequences that code for the same CDR3. The chain employs TRBV5-1 and TRBJ1-2; possible D gene TRBD1, 6 bases. This CDR3 contains 13 residues. In germline, CDR1 is SGHRS, CDR2 YFSETQ. V lost 4 bases and J lost 6, with 13 bases in between. Here the CDR3 DNA reads TGCGCCAGCAGCCTACAGGGATCAGATGGCTACACCTTC. Protein sequence: CASSLQGSDGYTF.

This clone was seen once. The chain uses TRBV10-3 and TRBJ2-2; the match to TRBD2 covers 8 bases. Germline CDR1 is ENHRY and CDR2 is SYGVKD. The ends lost 7 bases at V and 1 base at J; junction bases unmatched: 5. The length of the CDR3 is 15 residues. The CDR3 sequence is CAITGGAGNTGELFF. CDR3 sequence (DNA): TGTGCCATCACCGGGGGGGCGGGGAACACCGGGGAGCTGTTTTTT.

This chain joins TRBV11-2 and TRBJ1-2; D might be TRBD1 (5 bases). CDR1 and CDR2 from the germline V gene are SGHAT and FQNNGV. This CDR3 comprises 13 residues. The V gene lost 1 base and the J gene lost 8 bases, with 11 bases spanning the gap. CDR3 sequence reads: CASSLVAGNGYTF. The CDR3 DNA reads TGTGCCAGCAGCTTAGTGGCAGGGAACGGCTACACCTTC. Full variable domain (outside the CDR3, taken from reference TRBV11-2 and TRBJ1-2): EAGVAQSPRYKIIEKRQSVAFWCNPISGHATLYWYQQILGQGPKLLIQFQNNGVVDDSQLPKDRFSAERLKGVDSTLKIQPAKLEDSAVYLCASSLVAGNGYTFGSGTRLTVV.

The chain combines TRBV6-6 with TRBJ1-1, with D perhaps matching TRBD1 (5 bases). The length of the CDR3 is 14 residues. Per the germline V gene, CDR1 is MNHNY and CDR2 is SVGAGI (reference sequence). Trimming removed 0 bases at V and 0 bases at J, with 5 bases between. The CDR3 DNA reads TGTGCCAGCAGTTACTCGGGGGTGAACACTGAAGCTTTCTTT. Translating gives CASSYSGVNTEAFF.

The CDR3 protein is CASKGQGNYGYTF. CDR3 in DNA: TGTGCCAGCAAGGGACAGGGAAACTATGGCTACACCTTC. The chain carries TRBV27 and TRBJ1-2, with 9 bases that match TRBD1. The CDR3 is made up of 13 amino acids. V shed 7 bases and J 2 bases; nucleotides not matched to a gene: 2. Germline V lookup: CDR1 MNHEY, CDR2 SMNVEV (reference sequence).

J is TRBJ2-7 and V is TRBV11-2, with D unresolved. Trimming removed 1 base from V and 3 bases from J, with 7 bases in between. From germline, CDR1 is SGHAT and CDR2 FQNNGV. There are 13 residues in the CDR3. The CDR3 nucleotides read TGTGCCAGCAGCTTAGTGGCAGTCTACGAGCAGTACTTC. This translates into CASSLVAVYEQYF.